This entry concerns a single T cell receptor beta chain. The clone's antigen remains unknown. Nothing much larger sits one base from this clone, and base qualities are not available. The CDR3 sequence holds 14 residues, the cysteine and phenylalanine included. Only CDR3 DNA is held: 42 bases, read in frame from base 1. V gives up 7 bases and J gives up 8 bases, and the segment between their germline ends measures 20 bases. The CDR1 and CDR2 encoded by the germline V gene (reference sequence) are MNHNY and SVGAGI. This entry is derived from a study of blood T cell repertoires in COVID-19 (dated by TCRdb to 2020 to 2021). About the study as a whole: Collaborator samples came from the United States, Italy and Spain and covered acute and convalescent phases of COVID-19. The prospective study material was composed of cDNA or gDNA derived from T cells, B-cell-depleted T cells, or PBMCs. The dataset comprised deeply sampled blood TCRbeta repertoires from subjects exposed to, actively infected with, or recovered from COVID-19. The repertoires were released in a freely available public database meant as a resource for research on the immune response to SARS-CoV-2. The samples were drawn from two sources: the first 160 participants of the ongoing ImmuneRACE study, and 950 to 1,500 subjects contributed by 6 global collaborators. A de-identified subject ID, COVID-19 status, age in years and sex were almost always included in the sample metadata. Where HLA class I and class II types were available, the types were taken from metadata supplied by the sample provider, not from assay-based typing.

What the work shows at the level of the full study, not this receptor alone: Clinical and demographic metadata were provided uncurated, with the amount varying by source and participant.

Collaborating institutions collected whole blood in K2EDTA tubes following their own protocols. For TCRbeta analysis, collaborators shipped samples in one of three forms: frozen whole blood, isolated PBMCs, or DNA extracted from either of those sample types. The immunoSEQ Assay, a bias-controlled multiplex PCR, was used to amplify TCRbeta CDR3 regions from genomic DNA. Turning to the authors' computational methods: Nucleated cell counts per sample were estimated from amplification of reference gene primers within the assay. To quantify the absolute abundance of each unique TCRbeta CDR3 rearrangement, sequence reads were collapsed and filtered. For each sample, productive Simpson clonality was calculated as the square root of Simpson's diversity index across productive rearrangements. As stored in TCRdb, this immuneACCESS dataset retains in-frame rearrangements with V and J assigned. A fraction of the clones does not appear; measured against another copy, unresolved V genes explain less than half of the discrepancy, and the remainder lacks a known reason. Clonal size and the V and J genes are those of that table, whereas D and trimming came from the DNA. The table for this sample lists 200,000 to 250,000 clones; around 84% of them were counted only once. In total, the top ten clones hold 5.5% to 7.5% of the sample.

The sequence is built from TRBV6-6 and TRBJ1-2, and perhaps TRBD1 as D gene, on 6 matching bases. Source material: peripheral blood. This TCR derives from a woman in her seventies with active or convalescent COVID-19. The CDR3 in this case is CASTRGGGYVGYTF. The DNA reads as follows: TGTGCCAGCACTAGAGGGGGGGGGTATGTCGGCTACACCTTC.